The 3 T cell receptor beta chains reported below all come from one sample, sequenced in a study of T cells after yellow fever vaccination. TCRdb re-analysed the 5' RACE reads in MiXCR, keeping a single row per CDR3 protein. The sample has approximately 330,000 distinct CDR3 sequences, roughly an eighth seen once; the top ten hold about 3%. The sample in question was CD4+ T cells sorted from PBMCs, obtained 15 days after the yellow fever booster vaccination. These receptors all come from a man in his late teens or twenties who received the YFV17D yellow fever vaccine.

The rearrangement uses TRBV21-1 and TRBJ2-7; the D call of TRBD2 is as the table states it, not checked on the DNA. TRBV21-1 is a listed pseudogene. The CDR3 loop spans 14 amino acids. The CDR3 spells CASSIRLASYEQYV. The CDR3 DNA follows: TGTGCCAGCAGCATTAGGCTAGCAAGCTACGAGCAGTACGTC.

The chain combines TRBV5-1 with TRBJ2-1; 10 bases fit TRBD2. Per germline, CDR1 SGHRS and CDR2 YFSETQ. The CDR3 runs 15 residues. V dropped 4 bases and J dropped 7; count of bases not matched to a gene: 8. In DNA, the CDR3 is TGCGCCAGCAGCCCCGGCTGGACTAGCGGTAATGAGCAGTTCTTC. It yields the protein CASSPGWTSGNEQFF.

This clonotype has just a few counts. This chain connects TRBV7-2 to TRBJ2-7; 7 bases fit TRBD1. Germline V gene sequence: CDR1 SGHTA, CDR2 FQGNSA. This CDR3 is 15 amino acids long. The V segment lost 5 bases and the J segment 0 bases; nucleotides outside the gene matches: 7. The chain's CDR3 is CASSLQTGLSYEQYV. The CDR3 DNA follows: TGTGCCAGCAGCCTTCAGACAGGGCTCTCCTACGAGCAGTACGTC.